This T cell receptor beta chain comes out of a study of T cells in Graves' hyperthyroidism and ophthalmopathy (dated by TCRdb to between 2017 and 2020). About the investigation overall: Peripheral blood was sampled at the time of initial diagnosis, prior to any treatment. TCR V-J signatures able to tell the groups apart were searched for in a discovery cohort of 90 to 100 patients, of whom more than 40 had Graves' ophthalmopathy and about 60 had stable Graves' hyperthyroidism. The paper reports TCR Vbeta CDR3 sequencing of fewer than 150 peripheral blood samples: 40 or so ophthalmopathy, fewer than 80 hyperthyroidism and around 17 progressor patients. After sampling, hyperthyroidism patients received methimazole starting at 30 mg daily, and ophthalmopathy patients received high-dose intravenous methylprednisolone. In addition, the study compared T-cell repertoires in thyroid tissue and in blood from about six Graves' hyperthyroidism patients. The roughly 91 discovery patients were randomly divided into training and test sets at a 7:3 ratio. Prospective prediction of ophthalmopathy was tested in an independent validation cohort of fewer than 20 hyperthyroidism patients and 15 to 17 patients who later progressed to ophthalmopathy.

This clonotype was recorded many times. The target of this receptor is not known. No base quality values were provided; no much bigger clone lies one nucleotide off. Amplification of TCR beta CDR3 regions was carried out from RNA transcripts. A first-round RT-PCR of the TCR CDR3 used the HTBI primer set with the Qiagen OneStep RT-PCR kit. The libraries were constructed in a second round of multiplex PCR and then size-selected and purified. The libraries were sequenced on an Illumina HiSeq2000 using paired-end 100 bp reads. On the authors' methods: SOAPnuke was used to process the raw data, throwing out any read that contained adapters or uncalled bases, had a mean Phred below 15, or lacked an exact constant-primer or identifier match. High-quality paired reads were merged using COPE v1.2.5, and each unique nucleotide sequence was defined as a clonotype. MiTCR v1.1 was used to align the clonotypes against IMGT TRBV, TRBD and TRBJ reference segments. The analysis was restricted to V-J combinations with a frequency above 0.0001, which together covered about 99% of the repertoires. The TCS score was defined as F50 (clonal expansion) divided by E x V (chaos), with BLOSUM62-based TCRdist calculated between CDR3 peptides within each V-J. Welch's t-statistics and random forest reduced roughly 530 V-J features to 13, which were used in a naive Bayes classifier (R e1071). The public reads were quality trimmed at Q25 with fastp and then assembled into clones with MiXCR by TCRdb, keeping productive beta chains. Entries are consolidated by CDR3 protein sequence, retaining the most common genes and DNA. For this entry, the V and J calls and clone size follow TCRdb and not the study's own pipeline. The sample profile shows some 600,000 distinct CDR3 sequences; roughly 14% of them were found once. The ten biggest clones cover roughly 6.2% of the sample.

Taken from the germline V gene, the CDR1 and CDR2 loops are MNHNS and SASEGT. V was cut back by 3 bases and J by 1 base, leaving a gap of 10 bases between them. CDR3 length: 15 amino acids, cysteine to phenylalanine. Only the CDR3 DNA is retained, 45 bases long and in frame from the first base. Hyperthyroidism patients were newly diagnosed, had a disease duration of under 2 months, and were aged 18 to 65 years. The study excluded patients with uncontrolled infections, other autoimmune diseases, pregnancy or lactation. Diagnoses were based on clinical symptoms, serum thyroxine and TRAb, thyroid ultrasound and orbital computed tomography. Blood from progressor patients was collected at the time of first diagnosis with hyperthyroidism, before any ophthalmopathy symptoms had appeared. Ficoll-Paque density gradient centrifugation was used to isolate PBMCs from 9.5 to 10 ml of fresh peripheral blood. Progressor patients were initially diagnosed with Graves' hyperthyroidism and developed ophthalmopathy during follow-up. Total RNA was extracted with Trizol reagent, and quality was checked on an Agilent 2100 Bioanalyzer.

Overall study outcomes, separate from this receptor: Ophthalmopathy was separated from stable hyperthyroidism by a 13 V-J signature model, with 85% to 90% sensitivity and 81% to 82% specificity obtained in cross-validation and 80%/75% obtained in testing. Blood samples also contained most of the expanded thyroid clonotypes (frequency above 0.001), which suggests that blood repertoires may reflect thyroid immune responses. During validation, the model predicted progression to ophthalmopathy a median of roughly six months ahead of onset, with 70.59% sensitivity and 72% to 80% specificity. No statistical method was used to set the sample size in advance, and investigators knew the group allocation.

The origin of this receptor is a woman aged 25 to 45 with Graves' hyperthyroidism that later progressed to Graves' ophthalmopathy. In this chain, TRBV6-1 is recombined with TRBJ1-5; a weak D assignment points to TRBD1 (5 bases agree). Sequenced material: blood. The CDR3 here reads CASSDLRVSNQPQHF. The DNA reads TGTGCCAGCAGTGATCTCAGGGTGAGCAATCAGCCCCAGCATTTT.